This is a list of T cell receptor beta chains from one sample in a study of beta chain features in type 1 diabetes. Clones were read by immunoSEQ multiplex PCR, and TCRdb kept only the in-frame ones, dropping some. The sample records 130,000 to 150,000 clones, about 10% being singletons. Material: central memory CD4+ T cells from blood. All receptors derive from a man aged 18 to 35 in good health. Both conserved end residues are part of each CDR3. Each record gives: clone size, V gene, J gene, CDR3 length, D gene, CDR3 protein, CDR3 DNA. A D gene is named only where the DNA matches it firmly. For some rows the clone size is stated as once, few or many, or as a class when expanded; others skip it.

abundance: many; v_gene: TRBV7-3; j_gene: TRBJ2-1; len: 16; d_gene: TRBD1; CDR3aa: CASSSLPGGDWNEQFF; CDR3nt: TGTGCCAGCAGCTCCCTCCCAGGGGGAGACTGGAATGAGCAGTTCTTC
abundance: .; v_gene: TRBV28; j_gene: TRBJ1-5; len: 12; d_gene: .; CDR3aa: CASSSGNQPQHF; CDR3nt: TGTGCCAGCAGTTCGGGGAATCAGCCCCAGCATTTT
abundance: few; v_gene: TRBV5-4; j_gene: TRBJ1-3; len: 15; d_gene: .; CDR3aa: CATTDSRFSGNTIYF; CDR3nt: TGTGCCACCACGGACAGCCGATTCTCTGGAAACACCATATATTTT
abundance: .; v_gene: TRBV30; j_gene: TRBJ2-1; len: 13; d_gene: .; CDR3aa: CAWSVTGSDEQFF; CDR3nt: TGTGCCTGGAGTGTAACAGGAAGCGATGAGCAGTTCTTC
abundance: few; v_gene: TRBV7-2; j_gene: TRBJ2-5; len: 11; d_gene: .; CDR3aa: CASSPRETQYF; CDR3nt: TGTGCCAGCAGCCCCCGGGAGACCCAGTACTTC
abundance: .; v_gene: TRBV15; j_gene: TRBJ1-5; len: 16; d_gene: .; CDR3aa: CATSREALGGGQPQHF; CDR3nt: TGTGCCACCAGCAGAGAGGCGCTTGGGGGAGGTCAGCCCCAGCATTTT
abundance: few; v_gene: TRBV27; j_gene: TRBJ2-5; len: 12; d_gene: .; CDR3aa: CASRDVRETQYF; CDR3nt: TGTGCCAGCAGGGATGTCAGGGAGACCCAGTACTTC
abundance: few; v_gene: TRBV2; j_gene: TRBJ2-1; len: 14; d_gene: TRBD2; CDR3aa: CASRISGGANEQFF; CDR3nt: TGTGCCAGTAGGATCAGCGGGGGGGCGAATGAGCAGTTCTTC
abundance: few; v_gene: TRBV5-8; j_gene: TRBJ1-6; len: 14; d_gene: .; CDR3aa: CASSFGGKHSPLHF; CDR3nt: TGTGCCAGCAGCTTTGGCGGGAAGCATTCACCCCTCCACTTT
abundance: many; v_gene: TRBV18; j_gene: TRBJ2-2; len: 14; d_gene: TRBD1; CDR3aa: CASSPTTGAGELFF; CDR3nt: TGTGCCAGCTCACCGACGACAGGGGCCGGGGAGCTGTTTTTT
abundance: few; v_gene: TRBV6-1; j_gene: TRBJ1-4; len: 16; d_gene: .; CDR3aa: CASSEIRGATNEKLFF; CDR3nt: TGTGCCAGCAGTGAAATCCGGGGAGCAACTAATGAAAAACTGTTTTTT
abundance: few; v_gene: TRBV18; j_gene: TRBJ1-6; len: 16; d_gene: .; CDR3aa: CASSPQSTGRNSPLHF; CDR3nt: TGTGCCAGCTCACCACAAAGTACAGGGCGTAATTCACCCCTCCACTTT
abundance: .; v_gene: TRBV15; j_gene: TRBJ2-2; len: 15; d_gene: .; CDR3aa: CATSRDRGAAGELFF; CDR3nt: TGTGCCACCAGCAGAGACCGGGGGGCGGCCGGGGAGCTGTTTTTT
abundance: few; v_gene: TRBV19; j_gene: TRBJ2-7; len: 13; d_gene: .; CDR3aa: CASSINGRGEQYF; CDR3nt: TGTGCCAGTAGTATAAACGGGAGAGGCGAGCAGTACTTC
abundance: few; v_gene: TRBV11-2; j_gene: TRBJ2-4; len: 14; d_gene: TRBD1; CDR3aa: CASSLWTGKNIQYF; CDR3nt: TGTGCCAGCAGCTTATGGACAGGCAAAAACATTCAGTACTTC
abundance: few; v_gene: TRBV4-1; j_gene: TRBJ2-3; len: 13; d_gene: .; CDR3aa: CASSQESKDTQYF; CDR3nt: TGCGCCAGCAGCCAAGAGTCCAAAGATACGCAGTATTTT
abundance: .; v_gene: TRBV4-3; j_gene: TRBJ2-5; len: 14; d_gene: TRBD1; CDR3aa: CASSQGQGLETQYF; CDR3nt: TGCGCCAGCAGCCAGGGACAGGGGTTAGAGACCCAGTACTTC
abundance: many; v_gene: TRBV14; j_gene: TRBJ1-1; len: 14; d_gene: .; CDR3aa: CASSQLQGLTEAFF; CDR3nt: TGTGCCAGCAGCCAACTACAGGGCCTAACTGAAGCTTTCTTT
abundance: .; v_gene: TRBV6-5; j_gene: TRBJ2-1; len: 14; d_gene: TRBD2; CDR3aa: CASSNRGGGGEQFF; CDR3nt: TGTGCCAGCAGTAACCGCGGGGGGGGCGGTGAGCAGTTCTTC
abundance: few; v_gene: TRBV19; j_gene: TRBJ2-7; len: 13; d_gene: TRBD1; CDR3aa: CASSMNRGDEQYF; CDR3nt: TGTGCCAGTAGTATGAACAGGGGGGACGAGCAGTACTTC
abundance: few; v_gene: TRBV7-3; j_gene: TRBJ2-5; len: 14; d_gene: .; CDR3aa: CASSLYGDQETQYF; CDR3nt: TGTGCCAGCAGCTTATACGGAGACCAAGAGACCCAGTACTTC
abundance: .; v_gene: TRBV5-1; j_gene: TRBJ2-7; len: 13; d_gene: .; CDR3aa: CASSFGVSYEQYF; CDR3nt: TGCGCCAGCAGCTTCGGAGTCTCCTACGAGCAGTACTTC
abundance: .; v_gene: TRBV10-1; j_gene: TRBJ1-6; len: 14; d_gene: .; CDR3aa: CASSGGRGNSPLHF; CDR3nt: TGCGCCAGCAGTGGTGGCAGGGGTAATTCACCCCTCCACTTT
abundance: .; v_gene: TRBV11-3; j_gene: TRBJ2-3; len: 15; d_gene: .; CDR3aa: CASSRYVGGTDTQYF; CDR3nt: TGTGCCAGCAGCCGTTACGTAGGAGGAACAGATACGCAGTATTTT
abundance: .; v_gene: TRBV6-1; j_gene: TRBJ1-6; len: 13; d_gene: .; CDR3aa: CASSRQDNSPLHF; CDR3nt: TGTGCCAGCAGTAGACAGGATAATTCACCCCTCCACTTT
abundance: .; v_gene: TRBV2; j_gene: TRBJ2-5; len: 12; d_gene: .; CDR3aa: CASSGTRDRQYF; CDR3nt: TGTGCCAGCAGCGGGACTCGGGATCGACAGTACTTC
abundance: few; v_gene: TRBV6-5; j_gene: TRBJ2-7; len: 13; d_gene: .; CDR3aa: CASTTYSSYEQYF; CDR3nt: TGTGCCAGCACAACCTACAGCTCCTACGAGCAGTACTTC
abundance: .; v_gene: TRBV28; j_gene: TRBJ1-5; len: 17; d_gene: TRBD1; CDR3aa: CASSLRTGVYSNQPQHF; CDR3nt: TGTGCCAGCAGTCTCAGGACAGGGGTTTATAGCAATCAGCCCCAGCATTTT
abundance: few; v_gene: TRBV10-3; j_gene: TRBJ2-5; len: 11; d_gene: .; CDR3aa: CAISDLYTQYF; CDR3nt: TGTGCCATCAGTGACCTTTATACCCAGTACTTC
abundance: few; v_gene: TRBV7-4; j_gene: TRBJ1-5; len: 16; d_gene: TRBD1; CDR3aa: CASSLDGFGQGRAQHF; CDR3nt: TGTGCCAGCAGCTTAGATGGGTTCGGACAGGGGAGGGCCCAGCATTTT
abundance: .; v_gene: TRBV9; j_gene: TRBJ1-6; len: 15; d_gene: .; CDR3aa: CASRKDTDRRSPLHF; CDR3nt: TGTGCCAGCAGGAAGGACACAGACAGACGGTCACCCCTCCACTTT
abundance: .; v_gene: TRBV7-2; j_gene: TRBJ1-3; len: 13; d_gene: .; CDR3aa: CASSLGGVDTIYF; CDR3nt: TGTGCCAGCAGCCTAGGGGGGGTAGACACCATATATTTT
abundance: .; v_gene: TRBV27; j_gene: TRBJ2-3; len: 18; d_gene: TRBD2; CDR3aa: CASSLGLAGGPRTDTQYF; CDR3nt: TGTGCCAGCAGTTTGGGACTAGCGGGGGGGCCCAGGACAGATACGCAGTATTTT
abundance: few; v_gene: TRBV2; j_gene: TRBJ2-7; len: 13; d_gene: TRBD1; CDR3aa: CASAGQGASEQYF; CDR3nt: TGTGCCAGCGCTGGACAGGGGGCGAGTGAGCAGTACTTC
abundance: few; v_gene: TRBV6-7; j_gene: TRBJ2-3; len: 14; d_gene: .; CDR3aa: CASSTPRGADAQYF; CDR3nt: TGTGCCAGCAGTACCCCCCGGGGGGCGGACGCGCAGTATTTT
abundance: few; v_gene: TRBV7-3; j_gene: TRBJ2-5; len: 15; d_gene: TRBD2; CDR3aa: CASSTDGGASETQYF; CDR3nt: TGTGCCAGCAGCACCGACGGGGGGGCCAGTGAGACCCAGTACTTC
abundance: few; v_gene: TRBV10-3; j_gene: TRBJ2-1; len: 16; d_gene: TRBD2; CDR3aa: CAISNPGLAGGDEQFF; CDR3nt: TGTGCCATCAGTAATCCGGGACTAGCGGGCGGGGATGAGCAGTTCTTC
abundance: .; v_gene: TRBV4-2; j_gene: TRBJ2-3; len: 16; d_gene: .; CDR3aa: CASSQRGLGGSDTQYF; CDR3nt: TGTGCCAGCAGCCAAAGAGGATTGGGAGGATCAGATACGCAGTATTTT
abundance: .; v_gene: TRBV19; j_gene: TRBJ2-1; len: 16; d_gene: TRBD1; CDR3aa: CASSNQQGVSYNEQFF; CDR3nt: TGTGCCAGTAGCAACCAACAGGGGGTTTCCTACAATGAGCAGTTCTTC
abundance: .; v_gene: TRBV27; j_gene: TRBJ2-7; len: 15; d_gene: .; CDR3aa: CASSLRRGFAYEQYF; CDR3nt: TGTGCCAGCAGTTTAAGGCGCGGGTTCGCCTACGAGCAGTACTTC
abundance: many; v_gene: TRBV23-1; j_gene: TRBJ1-2; len: 12; d_gene: .; CDR3aa: CASSKEGGGYTF; CDR3nt: TGCGCCAGCAGTAAGGAGGGCGGGGGCTACACCTTC
abundance: .; v_gene: TRBV4-1; j_gene: TRBJ1-6; len: 18; d_gene: TRBD1; CDR3aa: CASSQELGQGLNNSPLHF; CDR3nt: TGCGCCAGCAGCCAAGAGCTCGGACAGGGCCTAAATAATTCACCCCTCCACTTT
abundance: many; v_gene: TRBV30; j_gene: TRBJ2-4; len: 14; d_gene: .; CDR3aa: CAWRDREGGNIQYF; CDR3nt: TGTGCCTGGCGAGACAGGGAAGGAGGGAACATTCAGTACTTC
abundance: .; v_gene: TRBV5-1; j_gene: TRBJ1-3; len: 17; d_gene: TRBD1; CDR3aa: CASRLTIGQGAGNTIYF; CDR3nt: TGCGCCAGCAGATTAACGATAGGACAGGGCGCTGGAAACACCATATATTTT
abundance: .; v_gene: TRBV4-2; j_gene: TRBJ2-1; len: 18; d_gene: TRBD2; CDR3aa: CASSQEGGGGGSYNEQFF; CDR3nt: TGTGCCAGCAGCCAAGAAGGGGGCGGGGGGGGCTCCTACAATGAGCAGTTCTTC
abundance: few; v_gene: TRBV5-4; j_gene: TRBJ2-1; len: 15; d_gene: TRBD2; CDR3aa: CASSLDSGGYNEQFF; CDR3nt: TGTGCCAGCAGCTTGGATAGCGGGGGCTACAATGAGCAGTTCTTC